The entry below gives a single T cell receptor beta chain sequence along with its context. In its sample, this clone was seen a few times. What this receptor recognizes is not known. No much larger clone exists at a distance of one base, and base qualities are not known. All of the isolated RNA was reverse transcribed with the High Capacity cDNA Reverse Transcription Kit, so expressed TCRB transcripts were sequenced. Deep immunoSEQ sequencing was applied to naive, central memory and regulatory T cell samples, giving an average of about 3.7 million total reads per sample. Sorted cells were lysed in RLT buffer and RNA was extracted with DNase-treated RNeasy Micro or Mini kits, depending on cell number. To prevent cross-contamination, every cell subset was processed on its own, while patient and healthy donor samples were processed together. The immunoSEQ multiplex PCR was used to amplify TCRB sequences from cDNA, generating 87-bp fragments that spanned the CDR3 region. Amplicons were sequenced on the Illumina HiSeq platform. Under the source paper's analysis protocol: PCR bias was computationally corrected using synthetic template baselines, reads within Hamming distance 2 were collapsed, and singletons that could not be merged were discarded. Reads were aligned to IMGT to assign V, D and J genes, CDR3 length, and insertions or deletions at six rearrangement sites. Clonotype counts were normalized to sorted cell number within each subset before computing true diversity and Gini coefficients with the tcR R package. The overlap coefficient, calculated on TCRB nucleotide sequences, was used to quantify repertoire sharing. Here the immuneACCESS table is served through TCRdb, limited to in-frame sequences with V and J called. Missing clones are a known gap in these copies; in checked studies unresolved V genes cover under half, and the rest lacks a known reason. The DNA gave D and trimming, while V, J and clone size come from that table. The sample has approximately 170,000 clones on record, under 9.5% of them singletons. The ten largest clones capture 0.5% of the sample.

This record comes from a study of beta chain features in type 1 diabetes (dated by TCRdb to 2016 to 2019). In the study overall: Mean age, gender distribution, total cell number and subset yield were not different between patients and healthy donors. A total of around 100 million sorted cells were examined across all samples, and RNA yield correlated strongly with the number of cells per subset. In the study, TCRB repertoires of sorted circulating CD4+ T cell subsets from recently diagnosed type 1 diabetes patients were compared with those of matched healthy donors. Whereas all 28 donors provided naive and central memory subsets, regulatory and stem cell-like memory subsets were isolated from just 8 patients and about 8 healthy donors. Study-wide findings and limitations: Naive, central memory and regulatory TCRB repertoires appeared to be more alike among patients than among healthy donors. Type 1 diabetes patients showed a moderate but significant shortening of TCRB CDR3 length in all four CD4+ subsets. Shorter templates might have been favored by PCR, but patient and control samples were amplified and corrected together, so both groups would have been affected equally by any skew. Patients with type 1 diabetes made fewer insertions and deleted more nucleotides at VDJ recombination sites, implying thymic rearrangement abnormalities. Because cDNA was sequenced instead of genomic DNA, activated cells with high expression could be over-represented, although the groups did not differ in activation or CD3 levels. Because the HLA sub-analyses included only small numbers of individuals, any influence of HLA type on TCRB rearrangement was left unresolved.

The CDR3 numbers 19 residues from cysteine through phenylalanine. Of the read, only the CDR3 DNA is kept; its 57 bases are in frame from base 1. Trimming removed 1 base from V and 0 bases from J, leaving 19 bases between the germline ends. CDR1 is given as SEHNR and CDR2 as FQNEAQ, both from the germline V gene (reference sequence). A single peripheral blood draw of about 120 mL on average was collected from each donor into heparinised tubes. A BD FACSAria II and a panel including CD45RO, CCR7, CD25, CD127, CD95 and CD27 were used to sort naive, central memory, regulatory and stem cell-like memory CD4+ T cells. A purity above 98% was achieved for all sorted populations. PBMCs were separated immediately by Lymphoprep density gradient centrifugation and were stained directly, without being cultured. To minimize batch effects, samples were stained and sorted in pairs, one healthy donor with one patient per experiment.

Sequencing input: central memory CD4+ T cells from blood. This sequence uses TRBV7-9 and TRBJ2-1, with the D gene uncertain. The sequence came from a man aged 18 to 35 with type 1 diabetes. This receptor has the CDR3 CASSLGAWVGPNSYNEQFF. The base sequence is TGTGCCAGCAGCTTAGGAGCCTGGGTTGGGCCTAACTCCTACAATGAGCAGTTCTTC.